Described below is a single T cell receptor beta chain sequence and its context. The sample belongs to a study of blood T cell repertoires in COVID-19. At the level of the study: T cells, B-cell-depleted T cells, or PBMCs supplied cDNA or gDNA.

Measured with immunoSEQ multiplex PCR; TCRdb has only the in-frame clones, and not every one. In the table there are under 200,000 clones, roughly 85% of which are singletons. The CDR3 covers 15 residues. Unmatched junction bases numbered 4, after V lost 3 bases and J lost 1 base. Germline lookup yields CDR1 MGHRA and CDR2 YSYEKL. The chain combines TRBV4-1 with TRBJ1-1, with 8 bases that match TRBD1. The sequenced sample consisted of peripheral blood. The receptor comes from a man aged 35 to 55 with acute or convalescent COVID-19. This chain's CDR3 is CASSHVGQGNTEAFF. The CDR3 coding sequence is TGCGCCAGCAGCCACGTCGGACAGGGGAACACTGAAGCTTTCTTT.